This entry concerns a single TCR beta chain. TCRdb's table, derived via immunoSEQ multiplex PCR, lists solely in-frame clones and lacks some. The sample records around 15,000 clones, less than 90% being singletons. The CDR3 loop spans 16 amino acids. Trimming cost V 0 bases and J 6 bases, with 12 bases left between them. The V gene's germline CDR1 is SEHNR and CDR2 FQNEAQ (reference sequence). The sample belongs to a study of T cell responses to AZD1222 COVID-19 vaccine. The sample was peripheral blood, taken 28 days after the second AZD1222 dose. The rearrangement uses TRBV7-9 and TRBJ1-6; tentatively, D is TRBD1 (6 bases). The source of this sequence is an adult who received the AZD1222 COVID-19 vaccine. CDR3: CASSLARGPGNSPLHF. The DNA for the CDR3 is TGTGCCAGCAGCTTAGCGCGGGGGCCGGGTAATTCACCCCTCCACTTT.